Below, 30 T cell receptor beta chains from the same sample are listed, as sequenced in a study of OX40 agonist ivuxolimab in advanced cancers. Measured with immunoSEQ multiplex PCR; TCRdb has only the in-frame clones, and not every one. The table shows 41,000 or so clones, with around four fifths occurring only once. The sample in question was CD4+ or CD8+ T cells sorted from blood, obtained in a trial of the OX40 agonist ivuxolimab. All receptors come from an adult with an advanced solid tumor such as melanoma, head and neck, liver or kidney cancer.

This clone showed up just a few times. The chain is built from TRBV28 and TRBJ1-5; D not certain. V was cut by 8 bases and J by 5 bases, with 7 bases left in between. Germline loops: CDR1 MDHEN, CDR2 SYDVKM. The CDR3 has 11 residues. CDR3 sequence (DNA): TGTGCCAGCGCTGTCGATCAGCCCCAGCATTTT. It encodes CASAVDQPQHF.

The chain carries TRBV10-2 and TRBJ2-1; the match to TRBD2 covers 7 bases. The J segment lost 6 bases and the V segment lost 2 bases, leaving 7 bases of the junction unmatched. This CDR3 spans 15 amino acids. Looked up from germline, CDR1 is WSHSY and CDR2 is SAAADI. The CDR3 bases are TGCGCCAGCAGTGAGCTAGGACTAGGATCCAATGAGCAGTTCTTC. As protein: CASSELGLGSNEQFF.

The gene calls are TRBV6-6 and TRBJ2-4; D is unresolved. This CDR3 is 12 amino acids long. The germline gives CDR1 MNHNY, CDR2 SVGAGI (reference sequence). With 4 bases removed from V and 7 bases from J, the gap between germline ends came to 8 bases. The CDR3 nucleotides read TGTGCCAGCAGTTTTAATCCTAACATTCAGTACTTC. Translating gives CASSFNPNIQYF.

The DNA for the CDR3 is TGTGCCAGTAGACAACATCTAGCGGGAGGGCACCAAGAGACCCAGTACTTC. It translates to CASRQHLAGGHQETQYF. The chain carries TRBV19 and TRBJ2-5; 12 bases are shared with TRBD2. Germline loops: CDR1 LNHDA, CDR2 SQIVND (reference sequence). Unmatched junction bases numbered 8, after V lost 6 bases and J lost 0 bases. This CDR3 is 17 amino acids long.

The chain employs TRBV28 and TRBJ2-7; D call uncertain. This CDR3 spans 14 amino acids. The V end lost 3 bases, the J end lost 3 bases, and 12 bases lay between the germline ends. Germline loops: CDR1 MDHEN, CDR2 SYDVKM. In DNA form, the CDR3 reads TGTGCCAGCAGTTTCCCCCCGACGGACTACGAGCAGTACTTC. Translation gives CASSFPPTDYEQYF.

The V call is TRBV29-1, the J call TRBJ1-3; no definite D call. Germline assignment: CDR1 SQVTM and CDR2 ANQGSEA. V lost 3 bases and J 0 bases, leaving 9 bases between the germline ends. The CDR3 sequence is 14 residues long. The CDR3 loop reads CSVEEGSSGNTIYF. The CDR3 DNA sequence: TGCAGCGTTGAGGAAGGTAGCTCTGGAAACACCATATATTTT.

The CDR3 DNA is TGTGCCAGCAGTTACGGGACAGGGCCCTACGAGCAGTACTTC. This sequence encodes CASSYGTGPYEQYF. This chain uses TRBV6-5 with TRBJ2-7; 9 positions agree with TRBD1. Germline CDR1 and CDR2: MNHEY and SVGAGI. The CDR3 consists of 14 residues. V lost 2 bases to trimming and J lost 2 bases; unmatched junction nucleotides: 1.

The chain carries TRBV11-3 and TRBJ2-7; D call uncertain. Trimming took 4 bases from V and 6 from J, leaving 13 bases between them. Germline loops: CDR1 SGHNT, CDR2 YENEEA. The CDR3 is 13 residues long. CDR3 sequence: CASSWTTGSEQYF. In nucleotides, the CDR3 is TGTGCCAGCAGCTGGACGACGGGTTCCGAGCAGTACTTC.

This chain joins TRBV9 and TRBJ1-1; D is perhaps TRBD1 (5 bases). The CDR3 has 14 residues. V lost 5 bases, J lost 4 bases, and 15 bases lay in between. Germline CDR1 SGDLS, CDR2 YYNGEE. The CDR3 DNA reads as TGTGCCAGCAGTGACCTAGGGGTTCCCACTGAAGCTTTCTTT. Encoded protein: CASSDLGVPTEAFF.

This CDR3 reads CASSLGSSADTQYF. DNA of the CDR3: TGTGCCAGCAGTTTAGGTAGTAGCGCAGATACGCAGTATTTT. The chain recombines TRBV28 with TRBJ2-3, with D possibly TRBD2 on 5 matching bases. The CDR3 runs to 14 residues. Deletions cut 2 bases from V and 4 bases from J, with 10 bases between. From germline, CDR1 is MDHEN and CDR2 SYDVKM.

This clone was picked up one time. The V call is TRBV18, the J call TRBJ1-1; TRBD1 is a possible D gene (5 bases). Trimming removed 0 bases at V and 2 bases at J, with 10 bases between. Looked up from germline, CDR1 is KGHSH and CDR2 is LQKENI. This CDR3 contains 15 residues. The chain's CDR3 is CASSPPAGPNTEAFF. In DNA form, the CDR3 reads TGTGCCAGCTCACCACCGGCAGGGCCCAACACTGAAGCTTTCTTT.

In its sample, this clone was seen a few times. The chain couples TRBV7-9 to TRBJ1-1; 9 nucleotides agree with TRBD1. V trimming: 6 bases; J trimming: 8 bases; junction bases outside the gene matches: 7. This CDR3 has 13 amino acids. CDR1 SEHNR and CDR2 FQNEAQ come from the germline V gene (reference sequence). CDR3: CASRSTGGPEAFF. For the CDR3, the DNA is TGTGCCAGCAGATCGACAGGGGGACCCGAAGCTTTCTTT.

CDR3 DNA: TGCGCCAGCAGTGGCGGGGACAGCCTCTCCTACGAGCAGTACTTC. Residues: CASSGGDSLSYEQYF. This chain connects TRBV10-1 to TRBJ2-7; tentatively, D is TRBD1 (7 bases). Trimming pared 4 bases from V and 0 bases from J, leaving 13 bases between. Germline lookup yields CDR1 WNHNN and CDR2 SYGVQD (reference sequence). CDR3 length: 15 amino acids.

The chain employs TRBV15 and TRBJ1-2, with D perhaps TRBD1 (6 bases). The CDR3 is made up of 12 amino acids. Germline V gene data show CDR1 as LNHNV and CDR2 as YYDKDF (reference sequence). V gave up 4 bases and J gave up 5 bases, with 8 bases separating them. The chain's CDR3 is CATSKTGYGYTF. The DNA of the CDR3 is TGTGCCACCAGCAAAACAGGGTATGGCTACACCTTC.

J is TRBJ1-2 and V is TRBV5-6; TRBD1 is a possible D gene (5 bases). Germline loops: CDR1 SGHDT, CDR2 YYEEEE. V lost 5 bases, J lost 0 bases, and 14 bases lay in between. The length of the CDR3 is 15 residues. Written as DNA, the CDR3 is TGTGCCAGCAGGTCGTGGGCAGGGACTAACTATGGCTACACCTTC. It is translated as CASRSWAGTNYGYTF.

V is TRBV4-3 and J is TRBJ2-7; 13 bases line up with TRBD2. The trim removed 1 base at V and 1 base at J, leaving 13 bases unmatched. Germline CDR1 reads LGHNA; CDR2 reads YSLEER. The CDR3 runs to 20 residues. CDR3 nucleotides: TGCGCCAGCAGCCAAGGAGAGGGACTAGCGGGATTCACGGGATCCTACGAGCAGTACTTC. Protein sequence: CASSQGEGLAGFTGSYEQYF.

This clone was recorded once. V and J are TRBV28 and TRBJ1-3; possibly TRBD1 for D (5 bases). V lost 2 bases and J 0 bases, leaving 11 bases between the germline ends. Germline loops: CDR1 MDHEN, CDR2 SYDVKM. The CDR3 runs to 16 residues. Here the CDR3 reads CASSLRTPDSGNTIYF. In DNA, the CDR3 is TGTGCCAGCAGTTTAAGGACACCTGACTCTGGAAACACCATATATTTT.

This rearrangement joins TRBV21-1 to TRBJ1-2; the table gives TRBD1 as D, unverified against the DNA. TRBV21-1 is given as a pseudogene. This CDR3 has 15 residues. The CDR3 sequence is CASRSFWGENYGYTF. CDR3 sequence (DNA): TGTGCCAGCAGGTCGTTCTGGGGCGAAAACTATGGCTACACCTTC.

The rearrangement links TRBV19 to TRBJ1-1; D not resolved. Trimming removed 2 bases at V and 4 bases at J, with 11 bases between. Germline V gene data show CDR1 as LNHDA and CDR2 as SQIVND (reference sequence). The CDR3 extends over 14 amino acids. The CDR3 nucleotides read TGTGCCAGTAGTATACGGCGTCTAGGCACTGAAGCTTTCTTT. It yields the protein CASSIRRLGTEAFF.

The chain recombines TRBV10-3 with TRBJ1-2, with 8 nucleotides matching TRBD1. The CDR3 runs to 14 residues. J lost 6 bases, V lost 7 bases, and 10 bases had no gene match. Looked up from germline, CDR1 is ENHRY and CDR2 is SYGVKD. The CDR3 protein is CAITTDRDGNGYTF. As DNA, the CDR3 is TGTGCCATCACCACGGACAGGGATGGCAATGGCTACACCTTC.

The V and J genes are TRBV5-8 and TRBJ2-7; D is undetermined. CDR1 SGHTS and CDR2 YDEGEE come from the germline V gene. The CDR3 is made up of 11 amino acids. Trimming took off 2 bases at V and 0 bases at J, with 0 bases between the two ends. The DNA for the CDR3 is TGTGCCAGCAGCTTCTCCTACGAGCAGTACTTC. This sequence encodes CASSFSYEQYF.

The chain couples TRBV7-8 to TRBJ1-6; D remains unclear. Trimming stripped 4 bases from V and 6 bases from J, with 13 bases between. Germline CDR1 reads SGHVS; CDR2 reads FQNEAQ. CDR3 length equals 15 residues. DNA for the CDR3: TGTGCCAGCAGCTGGGCCGGGGATATTAATTCACCCCTCCACTTT. It is translated as CASSWAGDINSPLHF. Using reference TRBV7-8 and TRBJ1-6 for the parts outside the CDR3, the full variable domain is GAGVSQSPRYKVAKRGQDVALRCDPISGHVSLFWYQQALGQGPEFLTYFQNEAQLDKSGLPSDRFFAERPEGSVSTLKIQRTQQEDSAVYLCASSWAGDINSPLHFGNGTRLTVT.

This chain connects TRBV7-9 to TRBJ2-7, with TRBD1 identical over 7 bases. The V gene end was trimmed by 5 bases and the J gene end by 5 bases; junction bases not matched to a gene: 12. The CDR3 is 15 amino acids. Germline assignment: CDR1 SEHNR and CDR2 FQNEAQ (reference sequence). The CDR3 sequence is CASSPQGVGRDEQYF. CDR3 bases: TGTGCCAGCAGCCCGCAGGGGGTTGGTCGCGACGAGCAGTACTTC.

This sequence joins TRBV29-1 and TRBJ2-1; 11 bases fit TRBD2. After removal of 5 bases from V and 6 bases from J, the junction contained 6 bases not matched to a gene. This CDR3 has 14 amino acids. Germline CDR1 reads SQVTM; CDR2 reads ANQGSEA. The CDR3 here is CSVLLAGDPNEQFF. The CDR3 region has the DNA TGCAGCGTTCTACTAGCGGGAGACCCCAATGAGCAGTTCTTC.

J is TRBJ1-1 and V is TRBV5-4; possibly TRBD1 for D (5 bases). Trimming removed 6 bases at V and 3 bases at J, with 15 bases between. The CDR3 sequence is 14 residues long. Germline assignment: CDR1 SGHNT and CDR2 YYREEE (reference sequence). The CDR3 loop is CASTSGVLDTEAFF. In nucleotides, the CDR3 is TGTGCCAGCACCTCGGGGGTCCTGGACACTGAAGCTTTCTTT.

About this clone: A clone one base away is much larger, so this may be a read error. The same CDR3 also results from other DNA sequences found in this sample. The chain links TRBV7-2 to TRBJ2-7; 8 positions match TRBD2. The CDR3 extends over 16 amino acids. The V gene's germline CDR1 is SGHTA and CDR2 FQGNSA. The V gene end was trimmed by 3 bases and the J gene end by 0 bases; junction bases not matched to a gene: 7. CDR3 region: CASSLAGGYNSYEQYF. The DNA of the CDR3 is TGTGCCAGCAGCTTGGCGGGGGGCTACAACTCCTACGAGCAGTACTTC.

The rearrangement uses TRBV11-3 and TRBJ2-1; TRBD2 matches at 8 bases. The CDR3 contains 16 residues. V lost 2 bases, J lost 4 bases, and 7 bases stayed unmatched. Per the germline V gene, CDR1 is SGHNT and CDR2 is YENEEA. DNA of the CDR3: TGTGCCAGCAGCTTACGGTTCACTAGCGGTTACAATGAGCAGTTCTTC. Encoded protein: CASSLRFTSGYNEQFF.

This chain joins TRBV4-3 and TRBJ1-4; 7 bases match TRBD1. Germline-derived CDR1 and CDR2 are LGHNA and YSLEER. Trimming took 3 bases from V and 0 from J; bases not matched to a gene: 4. The CDR3 has 16 amino acids. CDR3 DNA sequence: TGCGCCAGCAGCCACGCAGGGACAGCAACTAATGAAAAACTGTTTTTT. Amino acid sequence: CASSHAGTATNEKLFF.

In this sample, this clone turned up once. This chain links TRBV12-5 with TRBJ2-7; no firm D call. The germline gives CDR1 LGHNT, CDR2 FRNRAP. V shed 3 bases and J shed 4 bases, with 7 bases lying between them. This CDR3 is built from 12 residues. The CDR3 loop reads CASGLGSYEQYF. As DNA, the CDR3 is TGTGCTAGTGGTTTAGGGTCATACGAGCAGTACTTC.

V usage is TRBV7-2 and J usage is TRBJ2-3, with D perhaps TRBD2 (6 bases). V lost 2 bases and J 4 bases, leaving 13 bases between the germline ends. Germline-derived CDR1 and CDR2 are SGHTA and FQGNSA. The CDR3 has 15 amino acids. CDR3 in amino acids: CASSLIAGKADTQYF. Written as DNA, the CDR3 is TGTGCCAGCAGCTTAATTGCGGGAAAGGCAGATACGCAGTATTTT.